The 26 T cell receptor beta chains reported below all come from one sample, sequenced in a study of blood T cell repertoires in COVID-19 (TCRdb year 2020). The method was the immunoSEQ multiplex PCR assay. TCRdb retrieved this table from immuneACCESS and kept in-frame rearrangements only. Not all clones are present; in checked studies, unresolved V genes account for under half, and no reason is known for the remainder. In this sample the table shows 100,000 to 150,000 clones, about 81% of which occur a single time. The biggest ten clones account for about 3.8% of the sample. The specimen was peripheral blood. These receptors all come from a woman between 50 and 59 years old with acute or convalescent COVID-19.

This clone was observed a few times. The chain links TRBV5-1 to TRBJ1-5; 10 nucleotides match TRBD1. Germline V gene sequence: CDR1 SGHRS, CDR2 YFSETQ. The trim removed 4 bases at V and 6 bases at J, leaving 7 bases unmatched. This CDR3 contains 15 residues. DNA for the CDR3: TGCGCCAGCAGCGAGCCGACAGGGGGCAGTCAGCCCCAGCATTTT. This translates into CASSEPTGGSQPQHF.

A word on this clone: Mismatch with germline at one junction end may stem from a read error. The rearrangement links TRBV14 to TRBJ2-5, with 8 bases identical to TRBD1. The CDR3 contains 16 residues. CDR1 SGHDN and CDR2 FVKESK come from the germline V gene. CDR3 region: CASSQDTAGGQESQYF. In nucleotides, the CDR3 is TGTGCCAGCAGCCAAGACACCGCAGGGGGCCAAGAGTCCCAGTACTTC.

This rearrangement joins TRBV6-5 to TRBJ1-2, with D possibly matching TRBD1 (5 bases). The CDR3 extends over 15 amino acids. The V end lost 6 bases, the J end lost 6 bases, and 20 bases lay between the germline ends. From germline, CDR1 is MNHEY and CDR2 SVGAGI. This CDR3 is CASSVRRAGNDGYTF. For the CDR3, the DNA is TGTGCCAGCAGCGTCAGAAGGGCAGGGAATGATGGCTACACCTTC.

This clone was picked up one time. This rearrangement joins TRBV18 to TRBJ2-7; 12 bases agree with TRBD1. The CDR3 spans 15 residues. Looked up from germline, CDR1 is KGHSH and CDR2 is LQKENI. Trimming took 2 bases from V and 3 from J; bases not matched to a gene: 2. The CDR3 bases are TGTGCCAGCTCACCAGGGACAGGGGGCATCTACGAGCAGTACTTC. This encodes CASSPGTGGIYEQYF. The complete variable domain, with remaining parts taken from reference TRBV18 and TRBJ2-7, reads NAGVMQNPRHLVRRRGQEARLRCSPMKGHSHVYWYRQLPEEGLKFMVYLQKENIIDESGMPKERFSAEFPKEGPSILRIQQVVRGDSAAYFCASSPGTGGIYEQYFGPGTRLTVT.

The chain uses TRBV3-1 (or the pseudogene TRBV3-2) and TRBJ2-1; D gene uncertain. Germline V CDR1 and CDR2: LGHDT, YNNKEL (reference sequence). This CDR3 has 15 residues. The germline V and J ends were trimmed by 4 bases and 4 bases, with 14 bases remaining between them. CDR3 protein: CASSRDSVVYNEQFF. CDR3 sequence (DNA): TGTGCCAGCAGCCGCGACTCAGTAGTTTACAATGAGCAGTTCTTC.

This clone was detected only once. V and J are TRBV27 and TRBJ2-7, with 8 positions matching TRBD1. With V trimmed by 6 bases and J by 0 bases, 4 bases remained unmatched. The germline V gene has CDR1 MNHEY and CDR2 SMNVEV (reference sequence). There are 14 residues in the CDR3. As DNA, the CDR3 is TGTGCCAGCAGCAGGACAGGGAGCTCCTACGAGCAGTACTTC. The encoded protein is CASSRTGSSYEQYF.

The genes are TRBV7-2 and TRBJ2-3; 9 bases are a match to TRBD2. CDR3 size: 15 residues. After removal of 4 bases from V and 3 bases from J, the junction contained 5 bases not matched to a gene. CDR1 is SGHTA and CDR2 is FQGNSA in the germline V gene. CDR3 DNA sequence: TGTGCCAGCAGCTCAGTGAGCGGGGGGACAGATACGCAGTATTTT. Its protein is CASSSVSGGTDTQYF. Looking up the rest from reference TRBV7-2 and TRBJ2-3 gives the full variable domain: GAGVSQSPSNKVTEKGKDVELRCDPISGHTALYWYRQSLGQGLEFLIYFQGNSAPDKSGLPSDRFSAERTGGSVSTLTIQRTQQEDSAVYLCASSSVSGGTDTQYFGPGTRLTVL.

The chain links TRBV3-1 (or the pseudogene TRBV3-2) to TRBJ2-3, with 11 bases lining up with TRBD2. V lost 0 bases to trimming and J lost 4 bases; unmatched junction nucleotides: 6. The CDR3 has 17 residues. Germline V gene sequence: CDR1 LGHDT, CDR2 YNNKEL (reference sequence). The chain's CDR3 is CASSQDLTSGVPDTQYF. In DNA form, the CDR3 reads TGTGCCAGCAGCCAAGATTTGACTAGCGGGGTACCAGATACGCAGTATTTT.

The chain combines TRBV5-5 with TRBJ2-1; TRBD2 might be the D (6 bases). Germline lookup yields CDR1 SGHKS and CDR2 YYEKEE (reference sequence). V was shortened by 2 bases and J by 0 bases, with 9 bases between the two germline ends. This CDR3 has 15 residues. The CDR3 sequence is CASSFGGSSYNEQFF. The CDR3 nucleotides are TGTGCCAGCAGCTTTGGGGGGAGCTCCTACAATGAGCAGTTCTTC. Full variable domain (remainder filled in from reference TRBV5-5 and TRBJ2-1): DAGVTQSPTHLIKTRGQQVTLRCSPISGHKSVSWYQQVLGQGPQFIFQYYEKEERGRGNFPDRFSARQFPNYSSELNVNALLLGDSALYLCASSFGGSSYNEQFFGPGTRLTVL.

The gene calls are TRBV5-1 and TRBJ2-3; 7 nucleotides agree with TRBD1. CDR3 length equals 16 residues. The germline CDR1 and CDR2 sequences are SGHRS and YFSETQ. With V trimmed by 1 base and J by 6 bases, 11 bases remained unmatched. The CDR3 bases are TGCGCCAGCAGCTTGTCGCCCCAGGGGGTCGGGGATACGCAGTATTTT. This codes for CASSLSPQGVGDTQYF.

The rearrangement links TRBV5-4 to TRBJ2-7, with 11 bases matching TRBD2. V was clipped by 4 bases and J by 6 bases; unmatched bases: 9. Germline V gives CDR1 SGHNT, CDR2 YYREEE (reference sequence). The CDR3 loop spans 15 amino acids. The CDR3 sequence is CASSLTSGGLSEQYF. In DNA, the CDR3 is TGTGCCAGCAGCCTTACTAGCGGGGGTCTCAGCGAGCAGTACTTC.

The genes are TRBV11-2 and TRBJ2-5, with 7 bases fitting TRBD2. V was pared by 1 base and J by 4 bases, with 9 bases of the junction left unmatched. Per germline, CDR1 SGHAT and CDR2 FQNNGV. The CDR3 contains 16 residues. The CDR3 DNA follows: TGTGCCAGCAGCTTAGGCCTGGGCTCGGGGGGAGAGACCCAGTACTTC. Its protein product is CASSLGLGSGGETQYF.

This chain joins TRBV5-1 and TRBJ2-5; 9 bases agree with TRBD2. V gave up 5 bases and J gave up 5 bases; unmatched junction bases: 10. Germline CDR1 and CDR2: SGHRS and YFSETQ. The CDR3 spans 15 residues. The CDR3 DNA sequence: TGCGCCAGCAGTTTTACGGCTAGCGGGGAGGAGACCCAGTACTTC. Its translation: CASSFTASGEETQYF.

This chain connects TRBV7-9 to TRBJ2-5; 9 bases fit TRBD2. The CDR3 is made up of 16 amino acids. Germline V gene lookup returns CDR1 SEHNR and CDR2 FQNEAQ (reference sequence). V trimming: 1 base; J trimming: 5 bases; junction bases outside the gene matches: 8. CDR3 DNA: TGTGCCAGCAGCTTAGTGTGGTCTAGCGGGACTGAGACCCAGTACTTC. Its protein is CASSLVWSSGTETQYF.

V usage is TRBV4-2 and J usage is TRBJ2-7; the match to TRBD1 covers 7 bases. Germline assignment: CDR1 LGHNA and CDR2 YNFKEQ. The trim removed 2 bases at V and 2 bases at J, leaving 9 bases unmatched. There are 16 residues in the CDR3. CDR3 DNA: TGTGCCAGCAGCCAAACGACCCGGGACAGAGCCTACGAGCAGTACTTC. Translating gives CASSQTTRDRAYEQYF.

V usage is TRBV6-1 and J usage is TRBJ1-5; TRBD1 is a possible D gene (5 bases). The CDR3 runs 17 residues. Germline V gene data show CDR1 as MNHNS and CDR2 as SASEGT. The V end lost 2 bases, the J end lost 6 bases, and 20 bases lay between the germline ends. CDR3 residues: CASSEKALGGGGQPQHF. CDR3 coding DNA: TGTGCCAGCAGTGAAAAGGCTCTTGGGGGAGGAGGTCAGCCCCAGCATTTT.

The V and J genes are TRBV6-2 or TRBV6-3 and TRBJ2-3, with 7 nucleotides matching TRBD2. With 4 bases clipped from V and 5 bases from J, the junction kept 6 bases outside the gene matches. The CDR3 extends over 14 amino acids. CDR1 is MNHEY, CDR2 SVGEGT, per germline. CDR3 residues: CASSSLGGGDTQYF. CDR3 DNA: TGTGCCAGCAGTTCCCTTGGCGGGGGAGATACGCAGTATTTT.

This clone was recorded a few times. CDR3 bases: TGTGCCAGCAGTGAAGCGAAGGGGACAGGGGGCAATCAGCCCCAGCATTTT. Encoded protein: CASSEAKGTGGNQPQHF. This chain links TRBV6-1 with TRBJ1-5; the match to TRBD1 covers 10 bases. V lost 0 bases to trimming and J lost 2 bases; unmatched junction nucleotides: 4. Germline V gene lookup returns CDR1 MNHNS and CDR2 SASEGT. The CDR3 runs to 17 residues.

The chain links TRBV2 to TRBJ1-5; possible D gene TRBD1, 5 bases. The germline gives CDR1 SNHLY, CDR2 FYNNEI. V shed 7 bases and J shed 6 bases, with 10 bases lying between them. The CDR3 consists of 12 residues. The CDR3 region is CASKGRGQPQHF. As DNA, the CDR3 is TGTGCCAGCAAGGGTAGGGGTCAGCCCCAGCATTTT.

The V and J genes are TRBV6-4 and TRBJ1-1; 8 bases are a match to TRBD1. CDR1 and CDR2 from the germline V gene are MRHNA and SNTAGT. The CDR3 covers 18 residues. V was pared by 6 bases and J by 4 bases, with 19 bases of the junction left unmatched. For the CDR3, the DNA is TGTGCCAGCAGAGATCCGGGGGACAGGCGACAAGCAGTCACTGAAGCTTTCTTT. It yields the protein CASRDPGDRRQAVTEAFF.

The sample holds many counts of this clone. In DNA form, the CDR3 reads TGTGCCAGTAGTACCCTAGCGGGATTTGAGCAGTACTTC. The encoded protein is CASSTLAGFEQYF. The V and J genes are TRBV19 and TRBJ2-7; 9 bases match TRBD2. Looked up from germline, CDR1 is LNHDA and CDR2 is SQIVND (reference sequence). The CDR3 is 13 amino acids. The V segment lost 4 bases and the J segment 7 bases; nucleotides outside the gene matches: 5.

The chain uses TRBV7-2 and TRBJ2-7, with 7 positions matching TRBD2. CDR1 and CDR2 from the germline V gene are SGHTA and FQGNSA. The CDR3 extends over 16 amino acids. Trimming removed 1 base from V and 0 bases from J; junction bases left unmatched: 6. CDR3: CASSLGREYYSYEQYF. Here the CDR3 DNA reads TGTGCCAGCAGCTTAGGGCGGGAGTATTACTCCTACGAGCAGTACTTC. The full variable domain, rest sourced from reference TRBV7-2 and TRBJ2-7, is GAGVSQSPSNKVTEKGKDVELRCDPISGHTALYWYRQSLGQGLEFLIYFQGNSAPDKSGLPSDRFSAERTGGSVSTLTIQRTQQEDSAVYLCASSLGREYYSYEQYFGPGTRLTVT.

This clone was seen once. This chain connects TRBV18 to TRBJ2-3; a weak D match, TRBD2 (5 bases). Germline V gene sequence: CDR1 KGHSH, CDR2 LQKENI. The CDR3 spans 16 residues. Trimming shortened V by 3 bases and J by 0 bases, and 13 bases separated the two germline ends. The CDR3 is CASSPGDWTSTDTQYF. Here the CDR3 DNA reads TGTGCCAGCTCACCCGGGGATTGGACTAGCACAGATACGCAGTATTTT. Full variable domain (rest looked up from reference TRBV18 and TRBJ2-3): NAGVMQNPRHLVRRRGQEARLRCSPMKGHSHVYWYRQLPEEGLKFMVYLQKENIIDESGMPKERFSAEFPKEGPSILRIQQVVRGDSAAYFCASSPGDWTSTDTQYFGPGTRLTVL.

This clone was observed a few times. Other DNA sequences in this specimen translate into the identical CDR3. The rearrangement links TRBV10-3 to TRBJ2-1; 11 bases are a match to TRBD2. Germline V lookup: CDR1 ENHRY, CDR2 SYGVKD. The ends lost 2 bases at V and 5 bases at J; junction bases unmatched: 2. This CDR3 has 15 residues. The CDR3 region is CAISEPGLADNEQFF. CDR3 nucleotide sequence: TGTGCCATCAGTGAGCCGGGACTAGCGGACAATGAGCAGTTCTTC.

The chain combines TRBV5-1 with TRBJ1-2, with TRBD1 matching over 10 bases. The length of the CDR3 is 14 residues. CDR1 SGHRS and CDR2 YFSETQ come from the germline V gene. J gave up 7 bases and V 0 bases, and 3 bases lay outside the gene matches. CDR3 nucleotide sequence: TGCGCCAGCAGCTTGGCCGGGACAGGGGTTGGCTACACCTTC. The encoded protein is CASSLAGTGVGYTF.

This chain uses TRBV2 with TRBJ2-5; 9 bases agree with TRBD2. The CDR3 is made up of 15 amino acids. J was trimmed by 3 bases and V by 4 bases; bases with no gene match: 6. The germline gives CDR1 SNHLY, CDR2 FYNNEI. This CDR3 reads CASSVTAGGEETQYF. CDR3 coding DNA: TGTGCCAGCAGTGTAACAGCGGGAGGCGAAGAGACCCAGTACTTC.